This record concerns one TCR beta chain sequence. Its antigen is as yet unknown. The CDR3 length is 13 residues. CDR1 is SNHLY and CDR2 is FYNNEI in the germline V gene. Trimming at V came to 5 bases and at J to 7 bases, leaving 3 bases not matched to a gene. The data originate from a study of T cell responses to AZD1222 COVID-19 vaccine. Notes on the study in general: Elevations in Spike-specific TCR breadth and depth followed administration of two AZD1222 doses. Reportedly, nearly half of unique spike TCRs recognized epitopes outside B.1.351/B.1.1.7 mutations.

This table comes from immunoSEQ multiplex PCR, and its TCRdb copy is limited to in-frame clones, with some not included. Altogether just under 75,000 clones are present, around 80% being singletons, with the ten largest covering around 48%. The chain has TRBV2 and TRBJ2-1, with 9 bases that match TRBD1. Specimen: peripheral blood, collected 28 days after the second AZD1222 dose. The receptor comes from an adult who received the AZD1222 COVID-19 vaccine. In DNA, the CDR3 is TGTGCCAGCAGTCCTGACAGGGGGAATGAGCAGTTCTTC. This gives the protein CASSPDRGNEQFF.